One sample yielded the 15 T cell receptor beta chains listed below, sequenced in a study of blood T cell repertoires in COVID-19. Assay used: immunoSEQ multiplex PCR; TCRdb lists only in-frame clones, some missing. Here the sample spans 50,000 to 55,000 clones, 89% being singletons. Material for sequencing was peripheral blood. The origin of the receptors is a man aged 60 to 69 with active COVID-19.

The rearrangement uses TRBV28 and TRBJ2-6; unclear D gene. The CDR3 spans 14 residues. The germline V and J ends were trimmed by 4 bases and 0 bases, with 4 bases remaining between them. Germline V lookup: CDR1 MDHEN, CDR2 SYDVKM. The DNA of the CDR3 is TGTGCCAGCAGTTGGGCCTCTGGGGCCAACGTCCTGACTTTC. Its protein product is CASSWASGANVLTF.

The CDR3 region has the DNA TGTGCCAGCCTCACGCCAGGGACTAGCGGCACGATCACAGATACGCAGTATTTT. Its protein product is CASLTPGTSGTITDTQYF. The chain recombines TRBV28 with TRBJ2-3, with 11 bases fitting TRBD2. Germline-derived CDR1 and CDR2 are MDHEN and SYDVKM. This CDR3 comprises 18 residues. V dropped 8 bases and J dropped 2; count of bases not matched to a gene: 15.

The J gene is TRBJ2-2, the V gene TRBV2, with a tentative D call TRBD2 (6 bases). The length of the CDR3 is 13 residues. CDR1 is SNHLY and CDR2 is FYNNEI in the germline V gene. Trimming left V 8 bases short and J 6 bases short, with 13 bases between. This CDR3 is CASARRAPGELFF. Written as DNA, the CDR3 is TGTGCCAGCGCTAGGAGGGCCCCCGGGGAGCTGTTTTTT.

This clone was observed once. The CDR3 DNA reads TGCGCCAGCAGCCAACACAGGGGGGAGACCCAGTACTTC. It is translated as CASSQHRGETQYF. J is TRBJ2-5 and V is TRBV4-3; 8 positions agree with TRBD1. CDR1 and CDR2 from the germline V gene are LGHNA and YSLEER. This CDR3 spans 13 amino acids. The V and J ends lost 2 bases and 5 bases, in that order; junction bases with no gene match: 1.

The V call is TRBV9, the J call TRBJ2-1; 11 positions agree with TRBD2. After removal of 4 bases from V and 7 bases from J, the junction contained 7 bases not matched to a gene. Germline V CDR1 and CDR2: SGDLS, YYNGEE. CDR3 length: 15 amino acids. The CDR3 DNA sequence: TGTGCCAGCAGCAAGACTAGCGGGACCCGAAATGAGCAGTTCTTC. Protein: CASSKTSGTRNEQFF.

The V call is TRBV28, the J call TRBJ2-1, with 10 bases aligning to TRBD2. V was clipped by 10 bases and J by 5 bases; unmatched bases: 11. CDR3 length: 15 amino acids. Germline V gives CDR1 MDHEN, CDR2 SYDVKM. This chain's CDR3 is CATFEAGGPDNEQFF. CDR3 DNA: TGTGCCACATTCGAAGCGGGAGGGCCGGACAATGAGCAGTTCTTC.

The chain uses TRBV30 and TRBJ2-3; perhaps TRBD2 as D (5 bases). Germline CDR1 reads GTSNPN; CDR2 reads SVGIG (reference sequence). This CDR3 is built from 13 residues. V was trimmed by 3 bases and J by 0 bases, leaving 7 bases between them. CDR3 loop: CAWSGISTDTQYF. Written as DNA, the CDR3 is TGTGCCTGGAGCGGGATAAGCACAGATACGCAGTATTTT.

This chain links TRBV4-2 with TRBJ1-5; D ambiguous. The CDR3 is 15 amino acids. The ends were cut back, 3 bases at V and 6 bases at J, with 15 bases in the middle. CDR1 LGHNA and CDR2 YNFKEQ come from the germline V gene. The CDR3 sequence: CASSQAREFAQPQHF. CDR3 nucleotides: TGTGCCAGCAGCCAGGCTAGGGAGTTTGCTCAGCCCCAGCATTTT.

The CDR3 loop is CASSFSAGRAGSEQFF. The CDR3 region has the DNA TGTGCCAGCAGCTTTTCGGCCGGGAGGGCCGGGAGTGAGCAGTTCTTC. The chain combines TRBV7-2 with TRBJ2-1, with TRBD2 matching over 8 bases. The germline V gene encodes CDR1 SGHTA and CDR2 FQGNSA. This CDR3 spans 16 amino acids. Trimming at V came to 3 bases and at J to 9 bases, leaving 13 bases not matched to a gene.

The chain is built from TRBV6-5 and TRBJ2-1; 7 bases align to TRBD2. The V segment lost 10 bases and the J segment 4 bases; nucleotides outside the gene matches: 13. Germline V gives CDR1 MNHEY, CDR2 SVGAGI. This CDR3 is built from 15 residues. The DNA for the CDR3 is TGTGCCACCCCCAGGGTGAGCGGGATATACAATGAGCAGTTCTTC. Amino acids: CATPRVSGIYNEQFF.

This clone was detected once. CDR3 DNA sequence: TGTGCCAGCAGCCAAACCGGGACAGGTTACAATGAGCAGTTCTTC. Its protein is CASSQTGTGYNEQFF. The rearrangement joins TRBV5-8 to TRBJ2-1, with TRBD1 matching over 8 bases. Germline trimming cut 4 bases from V and 4 bases from J; bases unmatched to any gene: 7. This CDR3 comprises 15 residues. The germline CDR1 and CDR2 sequences are SGHTS and YDEGEE.

V usage is TRBV7-6 and J usage is TRBJ1-2; 8 bases line up with TRBD1. V lost 5 bases and J lost 4; bases outside the gene matches: 12. The CDR3 runs 16 residues. Germline CDR1 SGHVS, CDR2 FNYEAQ. CDR3 nucleotides: TGTGCCAGCAGCCTAAGTCCCGGGACAGGCTCCTATGGCTACACCTTC. Its translation is CASSLSPGTGSYGYTF.

The genes are TRBV21-1 and TRBJ2-3; the table names TRBD1, a call not compared with the DNA. TRBV21-1 is a documented pseudogene. The CDR3 totals 18 residues. The CDR3 protein is CASSKGQGARYSTDTQYF. The CDR3 DNA is TGTGCCAGCAGCAAAGGACAGGGGGCCAGGTATAGCACAGATACGCAGTATTTT.

The V gene is TRBV7-9, the J gene TRBJ2-7; 9 bases map to TRBD1. Trimming cost V 2 bases and J 5 bases; bases outside gene matches: 10. The CDR3 extends over 16 amino acids. In germline, CDR1 is SEHNR, CDR2 FQNEAQ (reference sequence). This CDR3 reads CASSLRTDRGFHEQYF. The DNA for the CDR3 is TGTGCCAGCAGCTTACGGACGGACAGGGGTTTCCACGAGCAGTACTTC.

The rearrangement uses TRBV25-1 and TRBJ2-7; the D gene is possibly TRBD2 (5 bases). Trimming removed 2 bases at V and 0 bases at J, with 11 bases between. This CDR3 is 15 amino acids long. CDR1 is MGHDK, CDR2 SYGVNS, per germline. In DNA form, the CDR3 reads TGTGCCAGCAGTGAAGCGGGTTCGAGCTCCTACGAGCAGTACTTC. It yields the protein CASSEAGSSSYEQYF.